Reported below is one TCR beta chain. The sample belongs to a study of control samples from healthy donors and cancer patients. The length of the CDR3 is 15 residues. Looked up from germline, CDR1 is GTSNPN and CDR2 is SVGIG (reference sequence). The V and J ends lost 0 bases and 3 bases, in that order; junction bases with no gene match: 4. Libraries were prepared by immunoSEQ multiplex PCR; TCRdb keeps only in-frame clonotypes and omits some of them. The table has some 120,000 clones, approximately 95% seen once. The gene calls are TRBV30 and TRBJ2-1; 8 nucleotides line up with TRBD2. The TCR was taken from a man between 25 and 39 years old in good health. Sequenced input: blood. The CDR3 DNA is TGTGCCTGGAGTGTACTAGCGGCCCTCTACAATGAGCAGTTCTTC. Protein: CAWSVLAALYNEQFF.